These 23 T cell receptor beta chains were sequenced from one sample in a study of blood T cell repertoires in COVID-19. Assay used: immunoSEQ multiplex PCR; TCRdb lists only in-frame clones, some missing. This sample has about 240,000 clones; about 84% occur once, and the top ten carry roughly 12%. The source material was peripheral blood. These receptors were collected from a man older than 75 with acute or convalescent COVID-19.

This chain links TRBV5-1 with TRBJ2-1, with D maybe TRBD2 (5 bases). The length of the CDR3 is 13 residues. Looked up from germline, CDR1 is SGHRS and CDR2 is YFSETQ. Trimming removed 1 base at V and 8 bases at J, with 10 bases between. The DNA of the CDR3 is TGCGCCAGCAGCTTGACAATGGAGGATGAGCAGTTCTTC. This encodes CASSLTMEDEQFF.

The DNA for the CDR3 is TGTGCCAGCAGCGTAGACAGGGGGCGGATTGGAGAGACCCAGTACTTC. The encoded protein is CASSVDRGRIGETQYF. This chain joins TRBV9 and TRBJ2-5; 9 bases are a match to TRBD1. V was pared by 0 bases and J by 4 bases, with 7 bases of the junction left unmatched. Looked up from germline, CDR1 is SGDLS and CDR2 is YYNGEE. This CDR3 has 16 residues.

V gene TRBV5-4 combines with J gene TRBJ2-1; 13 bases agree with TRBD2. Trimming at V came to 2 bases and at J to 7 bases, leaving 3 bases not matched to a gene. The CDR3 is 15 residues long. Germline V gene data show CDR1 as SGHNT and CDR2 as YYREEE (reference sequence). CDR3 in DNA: TGTGCCAGCAGCTTACTAGCGGGAGGGCGGAATGAGCAGTTCTTC. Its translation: CASSLLAGGRNEQFF.

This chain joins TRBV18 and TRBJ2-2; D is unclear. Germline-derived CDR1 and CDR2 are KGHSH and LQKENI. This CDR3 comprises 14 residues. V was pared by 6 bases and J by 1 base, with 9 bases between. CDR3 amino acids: CASSPQWNTGELFF. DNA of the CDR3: TGTGCCAGCTCTCCTCAGTGGAACACCGGGGAGCTGTTTTTT. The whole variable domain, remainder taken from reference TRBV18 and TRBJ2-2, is NAGVMQNPRHLVRRRGQEARLRCSPMKGHSHVYWYRQLPEEGLKFMVYLQKENIIDESGMPKERFSAEFPKEGPSILRIQQVVRGDSAAYFCASSPQWNTGELFFGEGSRLTVL.

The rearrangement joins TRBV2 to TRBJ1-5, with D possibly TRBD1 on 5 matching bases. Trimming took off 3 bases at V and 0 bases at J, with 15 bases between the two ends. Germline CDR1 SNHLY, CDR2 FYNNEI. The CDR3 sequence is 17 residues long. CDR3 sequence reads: CASSDLQQGDSNQPQHF. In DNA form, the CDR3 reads TGTGCCAGCAGTGATCTCCAGCAGGGTGATAGCAATCAGCCCCAGCATTTT.

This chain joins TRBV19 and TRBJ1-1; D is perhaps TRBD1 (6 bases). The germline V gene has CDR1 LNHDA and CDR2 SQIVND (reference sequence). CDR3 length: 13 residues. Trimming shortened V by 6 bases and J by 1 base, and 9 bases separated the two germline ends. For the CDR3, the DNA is TGTGCCAGTAGGGGACACACGAACACTGAAGCTTTCTTT. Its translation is CASRGHTNTEAFF. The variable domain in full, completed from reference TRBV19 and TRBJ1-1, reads DGGITQSPKYLFRKEGQNVTLSCEQNLNHDAMYWYRQDPGQGLRLIYYSQIVNDFQKGDIAEGYSVSREKKESFPLTVTSAQKNPTAFYLCASRGHTNTEAFFGQGTRLTVV.

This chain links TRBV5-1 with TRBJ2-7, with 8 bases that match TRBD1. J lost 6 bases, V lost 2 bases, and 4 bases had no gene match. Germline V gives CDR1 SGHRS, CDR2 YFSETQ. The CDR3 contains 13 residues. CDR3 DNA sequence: TGCGCCAGCAGCTTACAGGGGGGAGGCGAGCAGTACTTC. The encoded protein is CASSLQGGGEQYF.

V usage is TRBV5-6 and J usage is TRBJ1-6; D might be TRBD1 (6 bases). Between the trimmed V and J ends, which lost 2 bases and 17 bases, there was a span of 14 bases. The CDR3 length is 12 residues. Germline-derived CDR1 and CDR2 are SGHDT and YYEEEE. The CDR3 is CASSLSDSSFHF. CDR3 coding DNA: TGTGCCAGCAGCTTATCGGACAGTTCCTTCCACTTT.

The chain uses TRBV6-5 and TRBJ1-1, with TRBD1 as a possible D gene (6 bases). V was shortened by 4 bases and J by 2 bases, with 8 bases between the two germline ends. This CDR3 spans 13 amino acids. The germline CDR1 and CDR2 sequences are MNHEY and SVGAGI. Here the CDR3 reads CASSSGTNTEAFF. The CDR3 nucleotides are TGTGCCAGCAGTTCTGGGACAAACACTGAAGCTTTCTTT.

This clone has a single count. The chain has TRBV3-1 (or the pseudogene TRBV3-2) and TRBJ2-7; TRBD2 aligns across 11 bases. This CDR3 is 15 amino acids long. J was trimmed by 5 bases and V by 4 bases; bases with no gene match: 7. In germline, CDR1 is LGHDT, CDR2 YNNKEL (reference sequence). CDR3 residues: CASSPRTSGYDEQYF. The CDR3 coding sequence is TGTGCCAGCAGCCCCCGGACTAGCGGGTACGACGAGCAGTACTTC.

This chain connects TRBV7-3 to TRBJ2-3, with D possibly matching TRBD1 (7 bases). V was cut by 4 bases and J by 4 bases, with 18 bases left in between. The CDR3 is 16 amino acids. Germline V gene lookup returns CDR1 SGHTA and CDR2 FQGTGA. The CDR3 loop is CASSSSIGGGPDTQYF. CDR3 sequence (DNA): TGTGCCAGCAGCTCGTCTATTGGAGGGGGCCCAGATACGCAGTATTTT. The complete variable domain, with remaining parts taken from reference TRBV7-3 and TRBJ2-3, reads GAGVSQTPSNKVTEKGKYVELRCDPISGHTALYWYRQSLGQGPEFLIYFQGTGAADDSGLPNDRFFAVRPEGSVSTLKIQRTERGDSAVYLCASSSSIGGGPDTQYFGPGTRLTVL.

Here the CDR3 DNA reads TGTGCCAGCAGCGTCGATACAGGAGGGCCCAGAGAGACCCAGTACTTC. It codes for CASSVDTGGPRETQYF. The chain is built from TRBV9 and TRBJ2-5; weak D call: TRBD2 (6 bases). The V gene's germline CDR1 is SGDLS and CDR2 YYNGEE. The CDR3 loop spans 16 amino acids. V was shortened by 2 bases and J by 4 bases, with 18 bases between the two germline ends.

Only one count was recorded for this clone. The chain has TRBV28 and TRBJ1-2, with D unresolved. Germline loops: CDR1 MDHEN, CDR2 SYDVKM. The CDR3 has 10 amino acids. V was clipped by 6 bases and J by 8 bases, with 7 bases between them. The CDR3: CASSEGGYTF. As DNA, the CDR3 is TGTGCCAGCAGCGAGGGCGGCTACACCTTC.

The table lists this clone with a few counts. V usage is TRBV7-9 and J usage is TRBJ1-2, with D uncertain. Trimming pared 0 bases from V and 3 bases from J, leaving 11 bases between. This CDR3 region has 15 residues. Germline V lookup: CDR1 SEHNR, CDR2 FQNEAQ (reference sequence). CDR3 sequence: CASSLARGEDYGYTF. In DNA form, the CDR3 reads TGTGCCAGCAGCTTAGCGCGTGGGGAGGACTATGGCTACACCTTC. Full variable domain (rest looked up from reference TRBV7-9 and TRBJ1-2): DTGVSQNPRHKITKRGQNVTFRCDPISEHNRLYWYRQTLGQGPEFLTYFQNEAQLEKSRLLSDRFSAERPKGSFSTLEIQRTEQGDSAMYLCASSLARGEDYGYTFGSGTRLTVV.

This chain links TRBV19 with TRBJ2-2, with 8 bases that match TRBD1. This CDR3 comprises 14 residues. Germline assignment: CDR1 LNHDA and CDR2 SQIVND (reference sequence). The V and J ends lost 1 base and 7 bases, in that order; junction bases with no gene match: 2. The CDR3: CASSIGQGIGELFF. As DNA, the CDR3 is TGTGCCAGTAGTATAGGACAGGGGATCGGGGAGCTGTTTTTT.

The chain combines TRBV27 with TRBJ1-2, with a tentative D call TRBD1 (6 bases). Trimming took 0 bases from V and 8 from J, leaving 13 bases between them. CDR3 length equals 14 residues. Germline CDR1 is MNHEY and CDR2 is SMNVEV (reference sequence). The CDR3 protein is CASSLSGGAGGYTF. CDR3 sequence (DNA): TGTGCCAGCAGTTTATCTGGGGGGGCTGGAGGCTACACCTTC.

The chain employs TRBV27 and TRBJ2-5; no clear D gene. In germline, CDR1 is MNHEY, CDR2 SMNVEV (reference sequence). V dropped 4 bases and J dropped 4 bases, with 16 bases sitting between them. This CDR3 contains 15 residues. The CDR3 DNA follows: TGTGCCAGCAGTTCCCGCCGTCGAGGTCTAGAGACCCAGTACTTC. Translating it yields CASSSRRRGLETQYF.

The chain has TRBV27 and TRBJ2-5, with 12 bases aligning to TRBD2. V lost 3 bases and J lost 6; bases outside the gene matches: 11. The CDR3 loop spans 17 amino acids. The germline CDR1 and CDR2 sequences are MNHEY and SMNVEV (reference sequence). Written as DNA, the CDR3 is TGTGCCAGCAGTTTTCGCCACCAGACTAGCGGGGGCCAGACCCAGTACTTC. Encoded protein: CASSFRHQTSGGQTQYF.

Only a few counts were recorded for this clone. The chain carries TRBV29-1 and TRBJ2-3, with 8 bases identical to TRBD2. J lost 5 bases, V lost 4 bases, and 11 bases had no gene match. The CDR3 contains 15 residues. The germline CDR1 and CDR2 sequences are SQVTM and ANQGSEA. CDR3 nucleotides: TGCAGCGTTGTAACAGAGCGGGGGATTGTAGATACGCAGTATTTT. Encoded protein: CSVVTERGIVDTQYF.

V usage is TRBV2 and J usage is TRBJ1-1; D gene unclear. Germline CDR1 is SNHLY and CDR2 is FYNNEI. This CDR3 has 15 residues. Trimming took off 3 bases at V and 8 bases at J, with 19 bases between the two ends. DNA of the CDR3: TGTGCCAGCAGTGACTGGAGGAGCCGCAATTCAGAAGCTTTCTTT. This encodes CASSDWRSRNSEAFF. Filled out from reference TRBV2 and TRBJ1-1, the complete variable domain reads EPEVTQTPSHQVTQMGQEVILRCVPISNHLYFYWYRQILGQKVEFLVSFYNNEISEKSEIFDDQFSVERPDGSNFTLKIRSTKLEDSAMYFCASSDWRSRNSEAFFGQGTRLTVV.

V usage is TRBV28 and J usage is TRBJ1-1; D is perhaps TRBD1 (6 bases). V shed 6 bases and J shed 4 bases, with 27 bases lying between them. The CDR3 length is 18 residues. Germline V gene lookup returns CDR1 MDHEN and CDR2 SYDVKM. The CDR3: CASSFIGQGKLRGTEAFF. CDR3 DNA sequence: TGTGCCAGCAGCTTCATTGGGCAGGGGAAATTGAGAGGCACTGAAGCTTTCTTT.

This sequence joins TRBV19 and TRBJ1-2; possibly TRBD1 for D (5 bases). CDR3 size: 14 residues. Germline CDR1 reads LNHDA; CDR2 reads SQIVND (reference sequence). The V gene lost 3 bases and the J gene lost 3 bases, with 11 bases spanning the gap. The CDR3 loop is CASSIDRTYYGYTF. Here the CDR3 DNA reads TGTGCCAGTAGTATCGACAGAACCTACTATGGCTACACCTTC.

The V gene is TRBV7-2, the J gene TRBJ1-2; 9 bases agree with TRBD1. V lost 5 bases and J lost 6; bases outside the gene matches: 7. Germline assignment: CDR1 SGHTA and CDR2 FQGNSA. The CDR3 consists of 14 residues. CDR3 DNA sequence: TGTGCCAGCAGCGTACTACAGGGGGCGGATGGCTACACCTTC. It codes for CASSVLQGADGYTF.